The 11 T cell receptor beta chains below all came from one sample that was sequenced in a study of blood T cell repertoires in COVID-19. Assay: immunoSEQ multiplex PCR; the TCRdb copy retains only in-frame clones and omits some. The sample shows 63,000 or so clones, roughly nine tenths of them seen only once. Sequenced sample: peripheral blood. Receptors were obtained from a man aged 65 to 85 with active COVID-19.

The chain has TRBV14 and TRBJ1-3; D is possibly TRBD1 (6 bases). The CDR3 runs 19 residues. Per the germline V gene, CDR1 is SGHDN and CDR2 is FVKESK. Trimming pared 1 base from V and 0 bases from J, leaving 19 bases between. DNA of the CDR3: TGTGCCAGCAGCCAAGCTCGCCCGGGACATCCGAGCTCTGGAAACACCATATATTTT. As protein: CASSQARPGHPSSGNTIYF. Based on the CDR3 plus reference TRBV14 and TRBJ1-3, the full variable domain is EAGVTQFPSHSVIEKGQTVTLRCDPISGHDNLYWYRRVMGKEIKFLLHFVKESKQDESGMPNNRFLAERTGGTYSTLKVQPAELEDSGVYFCASSQARPGHPSSGNTIYFGEGSWLTVV.

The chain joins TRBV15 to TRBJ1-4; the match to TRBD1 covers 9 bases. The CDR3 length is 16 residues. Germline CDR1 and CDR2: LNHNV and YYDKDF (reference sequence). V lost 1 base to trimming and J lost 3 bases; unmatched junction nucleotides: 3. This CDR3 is CATSRGGQGANEKLFF. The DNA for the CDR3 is TGTGCCACCAGCAGAGGGGGACAGGGAGCTAATGAAAAACTGTTTTTT.

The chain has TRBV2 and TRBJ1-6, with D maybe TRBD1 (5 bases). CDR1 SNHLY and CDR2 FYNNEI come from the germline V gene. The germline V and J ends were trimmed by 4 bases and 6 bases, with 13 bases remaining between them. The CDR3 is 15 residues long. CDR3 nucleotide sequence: TGTGCCAGCAGTGCCCTCCCGACAGTTAATTCACCCCTCCACTTT. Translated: CASSALPTVNSPLHF.

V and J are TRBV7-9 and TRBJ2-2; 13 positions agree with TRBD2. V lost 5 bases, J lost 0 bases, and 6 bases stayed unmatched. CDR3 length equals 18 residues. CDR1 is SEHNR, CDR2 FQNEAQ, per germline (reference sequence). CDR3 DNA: TGTGCCAGCAGCCCTGGACTAGCGGGAGTCCCGAACACCGGGGAGCTGTTTTTT. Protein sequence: CASSPGLAGVPNTGELFF.

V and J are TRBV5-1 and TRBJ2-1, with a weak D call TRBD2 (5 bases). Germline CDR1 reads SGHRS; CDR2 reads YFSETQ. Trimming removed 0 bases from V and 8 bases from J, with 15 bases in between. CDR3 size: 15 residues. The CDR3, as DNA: TGCGCCAGCAGCTTGGGTGCTGCGGAGGTGGATGAGCAGTTCTTC. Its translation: CASSLGAAEVDEQFF.

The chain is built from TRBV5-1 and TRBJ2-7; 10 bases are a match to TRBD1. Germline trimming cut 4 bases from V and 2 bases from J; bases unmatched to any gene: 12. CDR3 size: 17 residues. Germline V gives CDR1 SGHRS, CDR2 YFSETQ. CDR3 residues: CASSIMGDRGFPYEQYF. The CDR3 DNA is TGCGCCAGCAGCATCATGGGGGACAGGGGCTTCCCCTACGAGCAGTACTTC.

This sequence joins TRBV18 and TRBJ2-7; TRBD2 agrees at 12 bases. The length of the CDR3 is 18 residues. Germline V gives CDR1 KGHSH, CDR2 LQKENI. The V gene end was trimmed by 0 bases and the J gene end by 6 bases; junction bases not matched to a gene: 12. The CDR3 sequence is CASSPPVGGLAGKVEQYF. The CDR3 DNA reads TGTGCCAGCTCACCACCGGTGGGAGGACTAGCGGGAAAAGTCGAGCAGTACTTC.

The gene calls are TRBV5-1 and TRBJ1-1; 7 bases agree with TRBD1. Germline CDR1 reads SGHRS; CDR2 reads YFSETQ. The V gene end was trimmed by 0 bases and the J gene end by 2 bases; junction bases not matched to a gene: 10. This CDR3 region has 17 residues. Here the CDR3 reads CASSLAVFGTVNTEAFF. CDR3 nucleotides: TGCGCCAGCAGCTTGGCCGTTTTCGGGACAGTAAACACTGAAGCTTTCTTT.

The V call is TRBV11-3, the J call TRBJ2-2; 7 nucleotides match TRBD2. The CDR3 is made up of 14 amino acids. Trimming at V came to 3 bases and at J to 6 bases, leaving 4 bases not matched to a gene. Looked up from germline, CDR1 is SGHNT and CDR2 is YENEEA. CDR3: CASSFGGSPGELFF. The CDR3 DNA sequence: TGTGCCAGCAGCTTCGGGGGGAGCCCCGGGGAGCTGTTTTTT.

The CDR3 sequence: CAWSPPTWEQYF. For the CDR3, the DNA is TGTGCCTGGAGTCCCCCCACTTGGGAGCAGTACTTC. V usage is TRBV30 and J usage is TRBJ2-7; D unclear. CDR3 length equals 12 residues. The V and J ends lost 2 bases and 7 bases respectively, with 12 bases between them. Germline values: CDR1 GTSNPN, CDR2 SVGIG (reference sequence).

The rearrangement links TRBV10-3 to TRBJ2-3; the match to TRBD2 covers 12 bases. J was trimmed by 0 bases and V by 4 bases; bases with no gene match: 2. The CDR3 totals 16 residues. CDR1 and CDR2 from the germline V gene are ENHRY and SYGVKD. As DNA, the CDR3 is TGTGCCATCAGTGGGACTAGCGGGATTAGCACAGATACGCAGTATTTT. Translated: CAISGTSGISTDTQYF.